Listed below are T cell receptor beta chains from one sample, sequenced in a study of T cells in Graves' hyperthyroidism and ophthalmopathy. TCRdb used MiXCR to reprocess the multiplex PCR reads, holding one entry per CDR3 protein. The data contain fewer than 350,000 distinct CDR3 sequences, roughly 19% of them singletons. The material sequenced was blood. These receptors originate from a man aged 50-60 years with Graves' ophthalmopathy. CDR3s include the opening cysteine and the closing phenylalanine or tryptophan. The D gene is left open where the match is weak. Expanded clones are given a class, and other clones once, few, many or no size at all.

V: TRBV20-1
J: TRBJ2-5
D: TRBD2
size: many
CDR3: CSAGTSGRGETQYF
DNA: TGCAGTGCGGGGACTAGCGGGAGGGGAGAGACCCAGTACTTC

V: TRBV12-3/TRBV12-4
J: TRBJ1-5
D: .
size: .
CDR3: CASSFSRGAFGNQPQHF
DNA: TGTGCCAGCAGTTTTAGCCGGGGGGCGTTTGGCAATCAGCCCCAGCATTTT

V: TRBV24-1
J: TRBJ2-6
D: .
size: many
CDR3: CATSDWTNSGSGANVLTF
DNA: TGTGCCACCAGTGATTGGACAAATTCGGGCTCTGGGGCCAACGTCCTGACTTTC

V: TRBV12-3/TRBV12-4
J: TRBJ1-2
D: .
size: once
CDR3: CASLLNGGAVGYTF
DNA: TGTGCCAGCCTACTAAATGGGGGGGCGGTTGGCTACACCTTC

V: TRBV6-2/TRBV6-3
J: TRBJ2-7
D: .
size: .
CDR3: CASSYSDSYEQYF
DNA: TGTGCCAGCAGTTATTCAGACAGTTACGAGCAGTACTTC

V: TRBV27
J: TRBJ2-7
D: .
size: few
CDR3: CASSLGGLTPFYEQYF
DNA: TGTGCCAGCAGTTTAGGAGGCCTCACCCCATTCTACGAGCAGTACTTC

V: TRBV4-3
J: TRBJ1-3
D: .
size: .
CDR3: CASSQGLARSGNTIYF
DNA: TGCGCCAGCAGCCAAGGTCTGGCCCGCTCTGGAAACACCATATATTTT

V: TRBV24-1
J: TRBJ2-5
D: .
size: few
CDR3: CATSDPNGSETQYF
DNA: TGTGCCACCAGTGATCCAAACGGGTCGGAGACCCAGTACTTC

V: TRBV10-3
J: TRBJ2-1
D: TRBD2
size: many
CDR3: CAISESGLAGGEQFF
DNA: TGTGCCATCAGTGAGTCCGGGCTAGCGGGAGGTGAGCAGTTCTTC

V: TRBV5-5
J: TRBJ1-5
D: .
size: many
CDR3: CASSPRDTTSGQPQHF
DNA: TGTGCCAGCAGCCCACGGGACACCACTTCAGGTCAGCCCCAGCATTTT

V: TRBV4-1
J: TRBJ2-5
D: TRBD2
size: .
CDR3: CASSFRLAGGPETQYF
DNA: TGCGCCAGCAGCTTCCGACTAGCGGGAGGGCCAGAGACCCAGTACTTC

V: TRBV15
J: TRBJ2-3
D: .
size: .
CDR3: CATQRGYADTQYF
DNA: TGTGCCACCCAACGCGGGTACGCAGATACGCAGTATTTT

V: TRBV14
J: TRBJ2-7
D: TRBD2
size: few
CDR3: CASSPSGALYEQYF
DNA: TGTGCCAGCAGCCCGAGCGGGGCCCTCTACGAGCAGTACTTC

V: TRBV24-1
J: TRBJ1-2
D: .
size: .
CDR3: CATSDKDGTYGYTF
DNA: TGTGCCACCAGTGATAAGGACGGCACCTATGGCTACACCTTC

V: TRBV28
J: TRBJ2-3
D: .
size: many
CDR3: CASTDTADTQYF
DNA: TGTGCCAGCACCGATACAGCAGATACGCAGTATTTT

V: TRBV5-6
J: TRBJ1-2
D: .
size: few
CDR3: CASSPTVAYGYTF
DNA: TGTGCCAGCAGCCCGACAGTTGCCTATGGCTACACCTTC

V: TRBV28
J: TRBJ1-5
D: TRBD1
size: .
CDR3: CASSSDRVYQPQHF
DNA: TGTGCCAGCAGTTCCGACAGGGTTTATCAGCCCCAGCATTTT

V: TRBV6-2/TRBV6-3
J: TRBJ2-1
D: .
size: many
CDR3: CASSYISGQIAGRALSEQFF
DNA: TGTGCCAGCAGTTACATTTCGGGACAGATAGCGGGGAGGGCCCTCAGTGAGCAGTTCTTC

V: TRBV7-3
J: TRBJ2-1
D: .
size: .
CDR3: CASSFLSRSPLNEQFF
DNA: TGTGCCAGCAGCTTCCTCTCCAGGTCCCCCCTCAATGAGCAGTTCTTC

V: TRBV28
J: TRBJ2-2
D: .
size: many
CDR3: CASSLGVNTGELFF
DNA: TGTGCCAGCAGTTTAGGGGTCAACACCGGGGAGCTGTTTTTT

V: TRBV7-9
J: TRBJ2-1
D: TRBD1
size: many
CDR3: CASSLAPPGQIYNEQFF
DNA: TGTGCCAGCAGCTTAGCTCCCCCGGGACAGATCTACAATGAGCAGTTCTTC

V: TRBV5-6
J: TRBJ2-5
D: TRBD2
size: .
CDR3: CASSLSGAGGPIETQYF
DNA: TGTGCCAGCAGCTTGTCGGGGGCGGGAGGGCCGATCGAGACCCAGTACTTC

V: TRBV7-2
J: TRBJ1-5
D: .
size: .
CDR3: CASSWRVQGNQPQHF
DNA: TGTGCCAGCAGCTGGAGGGTTCAGGGCAATCAGCCCCAGCATTTT

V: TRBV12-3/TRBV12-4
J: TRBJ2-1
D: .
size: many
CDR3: CASTPRLGIGEQFF
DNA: TGTGCCAGCACCCCCCGACTGGGCATTGGTGAGCAGTTCTTC

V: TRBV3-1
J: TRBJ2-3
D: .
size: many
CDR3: CASSQDKTGAPDTQYF
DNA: TGTGCCAGCAGCCAAGATAAGACGGGAGCCCCAGATACGCAGTATTTT

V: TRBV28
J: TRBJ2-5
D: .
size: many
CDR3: CASSFPPDIDGSETQYF
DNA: TGTGCCAGCAGTTTCCCCCCCGACATCGATGGGAGTGAGACCCAGTACTTC

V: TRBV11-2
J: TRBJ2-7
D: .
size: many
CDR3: CASSLGDTEQYF
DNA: TGTGCCAGCAGCTTAGGGGACACCGAGCAGTACTTC

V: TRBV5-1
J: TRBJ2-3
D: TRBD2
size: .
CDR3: CASSLAGGRLADTQYF
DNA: TGCGCCAGCAGCTTGGCGGGGGGGCGTTTAGCAGATACGCAGTATTTT

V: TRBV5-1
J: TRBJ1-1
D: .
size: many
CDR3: CASTLRTDGHTEAFF
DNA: TGCGCCAGCACCTTACGGACCGACGGGCACACTGAAGCTTTCTTT

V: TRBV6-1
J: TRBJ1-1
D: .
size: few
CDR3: CASSPSLTEAFF
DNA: TGTGCCAGCAGCCCATCTCTGACTGAAGCTTTCTTT

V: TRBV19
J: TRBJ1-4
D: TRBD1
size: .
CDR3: CASSLLRTGEDEKLFF
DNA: TGTGCCAGTAGTCTTCTCCGGACAGGGGAAGATGAAAAACTGTTTTTT

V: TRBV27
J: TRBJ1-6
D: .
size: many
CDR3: CASSLYGQRTPLHF
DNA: TGTGCCAGCAGTTTGTATGGACAGCGGACACCCCTCCACTTT

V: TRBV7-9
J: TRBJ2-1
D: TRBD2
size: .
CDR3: CASSSGLAGGLNEQFF
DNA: TGTGCCAGCAGCTCCGGACTAGCGGGAGGGCTCAATGAGCAGTTCTTC

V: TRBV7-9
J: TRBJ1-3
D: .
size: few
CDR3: CASSSLRGNTIYF
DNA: TGTGCCAGCAGCTCCCTCCGTGGAAACACCATATATTTT

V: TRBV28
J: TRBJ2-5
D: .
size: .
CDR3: CASRRIGFEETQYF
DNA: TGTGCCAGCAGAAGAATAGGGTTTGAAGAGACCCAGTACTTC

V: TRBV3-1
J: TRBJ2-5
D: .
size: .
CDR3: CASSQGSLKETQYF
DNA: TGTGCCAGCAGCCAAGGATCGTTGAAGGAGACCCAGTACTTC

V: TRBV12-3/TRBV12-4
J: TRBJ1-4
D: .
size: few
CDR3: CASQDLQNEKLFF
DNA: TGTGCCAGTCAGGACCTTCAAAATGAAAAACTGTTTTTT

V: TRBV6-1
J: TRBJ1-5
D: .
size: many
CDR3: CASSDGLRRERNQPQHF
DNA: TGTGCCAGCAGTGATGGGCTTCGTCGGGAGCGCAATCAGCCCCAGCATTTT

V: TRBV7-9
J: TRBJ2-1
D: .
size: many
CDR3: CASTMQGGSDNEQFF
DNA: TGTGCCAGCACCATGCAGGGGGGTTCCGACAATGAGCAGTTCTTC

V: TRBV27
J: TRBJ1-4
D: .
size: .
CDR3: CASSPRQGTLEKLFF
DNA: TGTGCCAGCAGTCCCCGGCAGGGCACCCTAGAAAAACTGTTTTTT

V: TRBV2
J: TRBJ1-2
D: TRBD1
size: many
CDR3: CASSLPGQGNYGYTF
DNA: TGTGCCAGCAGTCTCCCCGGACAGGGGAACTATGGCTACACCTTC

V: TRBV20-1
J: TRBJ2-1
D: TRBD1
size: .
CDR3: CSARDNGQVYNEQFF
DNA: TGCAGTGCTAGAGATAACGGACAGGTTTACAATGAGCAGTTCTTC

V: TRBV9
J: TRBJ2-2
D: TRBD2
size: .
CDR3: CASSRGLAESLGTGELFF
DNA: TGTGCCAGCAGCCGGGGACTAGCAGAGAGTTTAGGCACCGGGGAGCTGTTTTTT

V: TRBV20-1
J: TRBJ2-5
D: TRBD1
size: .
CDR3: CSAPKLSGGEETQYF
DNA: TGCAGTGCTCCCAAGCTTTCAGGGGGCGAAGAGACCCAGTACTTC

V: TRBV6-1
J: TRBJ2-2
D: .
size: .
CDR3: CASNPSGTGELFF
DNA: TGTGCCAGCAATCCCTCAGGGACCGGGGAGCTGTTTTTT

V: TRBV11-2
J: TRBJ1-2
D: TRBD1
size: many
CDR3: CASSLAEGGQYGYTF
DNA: TGTGCCAGCAGCTTAGCAGAAGGGGGCCAGTATGGCTACACCTTC

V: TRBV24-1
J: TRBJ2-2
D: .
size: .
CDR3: CATSGIATNTGELFF
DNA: TGTGCCACCAGTGGAATAGCCACGAACACCGGGGAGCTGTTTTTT

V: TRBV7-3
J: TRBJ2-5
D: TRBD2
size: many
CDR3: CASSRWGGETQYF
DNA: TGTGCCAGCAGTCGATGGGGGGGGGAGACCCAGTACTTC